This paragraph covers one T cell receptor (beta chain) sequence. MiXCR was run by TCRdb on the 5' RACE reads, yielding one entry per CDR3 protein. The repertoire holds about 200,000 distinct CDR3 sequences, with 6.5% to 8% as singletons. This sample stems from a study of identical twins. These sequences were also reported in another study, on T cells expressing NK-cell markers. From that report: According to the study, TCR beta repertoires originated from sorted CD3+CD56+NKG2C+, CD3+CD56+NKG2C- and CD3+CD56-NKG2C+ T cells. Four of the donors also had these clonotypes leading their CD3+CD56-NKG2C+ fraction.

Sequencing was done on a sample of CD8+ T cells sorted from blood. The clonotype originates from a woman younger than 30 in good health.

The CDR3: CASSERRGALRDTQYF. The CDR3 region has the DNA TGCGCCAGCAGCGAAAGACGGGGGGCTTTAAGAGATACGCAGTATTTT. This chain uses TRBV5-1 with TRBJ2-3; D perhaps matches TRBD2 (7 bases). Germline CDR1 reads SGHRS; CDR2 reads YFSETQ. The CDR3 contains 16 residues. Deletions cut 4 bases from V and 5 bases from J, with 20 bases between.